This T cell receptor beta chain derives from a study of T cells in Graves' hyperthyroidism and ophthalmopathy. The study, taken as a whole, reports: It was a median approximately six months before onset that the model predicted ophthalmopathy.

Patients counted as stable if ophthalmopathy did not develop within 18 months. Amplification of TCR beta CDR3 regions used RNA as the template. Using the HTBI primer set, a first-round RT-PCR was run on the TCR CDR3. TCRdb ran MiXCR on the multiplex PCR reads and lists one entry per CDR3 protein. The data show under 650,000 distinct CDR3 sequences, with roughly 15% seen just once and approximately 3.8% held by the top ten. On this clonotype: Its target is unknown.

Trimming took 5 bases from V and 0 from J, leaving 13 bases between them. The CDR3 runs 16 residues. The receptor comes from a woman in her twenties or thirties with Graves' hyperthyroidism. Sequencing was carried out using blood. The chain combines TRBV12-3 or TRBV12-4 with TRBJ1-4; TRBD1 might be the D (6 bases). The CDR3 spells CASSPTSGATNEKLFF. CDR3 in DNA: TGTGCCAGCAGTCCGACCTCAGGGGCAACTAATGAAAAACTGTTTTTT.